This entry lists 8 T cell receptor beta chains sequenced from one sample in a study of response to subunit inactivated influenza vaccine. TCRdb reprocessed the RT-PCR reads with MiXCR, giving one entry per CDR3 protein. This sample has more than 600,000 distinct CDR3 sequences, with around 20% found just once. Sample: PBMCs from blood, taken about 5 days after vaccination. These receptors came from a man aged 50 or older who received an inactivated influenza vaccine.

This clonotype was seen a few times. The rearrangement links TRBV29-1 to TRBJ2-3; TRBD1 aligns across 8 bases. Trimming cost V 4 bases and J 5 bases; bases outside gene matches: 8. The CDR3 runs to 14 residues. CDR1 and CDR2 (germline): SQVTM, ANQGSEA. In DNA form, the CDR3 reads TGCAGCGTTGCAATGACAGGGGTTGGAGATACGCAGTATTTT. It codes for CSVAMTGVGDTQYF.

This clonotype showed up just a few times. The gene calls are TRBV6-2 or TRBV6-3 and TRBJ2-7; perhaps TRBD1 as D (5 bases). V was shortened by 5 bases and J by 3 bases, with 14 bases between the two germline ends. The CDR3 is made up of 14 amino acids. Germline lookup yields CDR1 MNHEY and CDR2 SVGEGT. In DNA form, the CDR3 reads TGTGCCAGCAGTCAGGAGCCAGGGCGCTACGAGCAGTACTTC. Translating it yields CASSQEPGRYEQYF.

This chain links TRBV5-1 with TRBJ2-5; no reliable D call. The CDR3 sequence is 16 residues long. Trimming left V 0 bases short and J 2 bases short, with 14 bases between. The V gene's germline CDR1 is SGHRS and CDR2 YFSETQ. CDR3 protein: CASSLGARATQETQYF. In DNA form, the CDR3 reads TGCGCCAGCAGCTTGGGTGCTAGAGCTACACAAGAGACCCAGTACTTC.

The chain carries TRBV30 and TRBJ1-1; 10 bases line up with TRBD1. The germline V gene encodes CDR1 GTSNPN and CDR2 SVGIG (reference sequence). Trimming removed 2 bases from V and 0 bases from J; junction bases left unmatched: 3. The CDR3 sequence is 15 residues long. The CDR3 protein is CAWSRDRGLNTEAFF. CDR3 nucleotides: TGTGCCTGGAGTAGGGACAGGGGATTGAACACTGAAGCTTTCTTT.

In its sample, this clonotype was seen many times. This sequence joins TRBV12-3 or TRBV12-4 and TRBJ2-7, with TRBD2 identical over 7 bases. The trim removed 3 bases at V and 6 bases at J, leaving 8 bases unmatched. The CDR3 contains 14 residues. CDR3 protein: CASSFGGREVEQYF. DNA for the CDR3: TGTGCCAGCAGTTTTGGCGGGAGAGAGGTCGAGCAGTACTTC.

The chain is built from TRBV7-7 and TRBJ2-1; tentative D call: TRBD1 (6 bases). V shed 4 bases and J shed 8 bases, with 18 bases lying between them. The CDR3 consists of 15 residues. Germline V lookup: CDR1 SSHAT, CDR2 FNYEAQ (reference sequence). The CDR3 sequence is CASSYEVGGIHEQFF. For the CDR3, the DNA is TGTGCCAGCAGCTACGAGGTAGGGGGAATCCATGAGCAGTTCTTC.

The V call is TRBV7-6, the J call TRBJ1-1; 7 bases match TRBD1. Germline lookup yields CDR1 SGHVS and CDR2 FNYEAQ. The CDR3 runs to 14 residues. J gave up 4 bases and V 0 bases, and 2 bases lay outside the gene matches. Here the CDR3 DNA reads TGTGCCAGCAGCTTAGCTTGGACAGGCACTGAAGCTTTCTTT. It translates to CASSLAWTGTEAFF.

This clonotype was observed many times. The chain combines TRBV18 with TRBJ2-1; weak D call: TRBD2 (5 bases). The CDR3 runs 15 residues. Germline V gives CDR1 KGHSH, CDR2 LQKENI. The germline V and J ends were trimmed by 3 bases and 7 bases, with 16 bases remaining between them. Here the CDR3 DNA reads TGTGCCAGCTCACCGACGGTCACTAGGGATAATGAGCAGTTCTTC. It specifies CASSPTVTRDNEQFF.